This TCR beta chain was sequenced in a study of CD8 T cells in ankylosing spondylitis. A note on this clonotype: The antigen is unknown.

In TCRdb, the 5' RACE reads were re-called with MiXCR into one record per CDR3 protein. Among fewer than 550,000 distinct CDR3 sequences, under 5.5% were seen once, and the ten largest hold under 4.5%. Overall study results and limits: Seemingly characteristic of ankylosing spondylitis blood was a TCR beta motif consisting of several highly homologous variants.

The sequence derives from a male donor with ankylosing spondylitis. Sequenced material: blood, either unsorted or a sorted T cell fraction (not recorded which).

For the CDR3, the DNA is TGTGCCAGCAGAGAAGGGACCGGCACTGAAGCTTTCTTT. This translates into CASREGTGTEAFF. J is TRBJ1-1 and V is TRBV28; the D gene is possibly TRBD1 (5 bases). Trimming cost V 6 bases and J 4 bases, with 12 bases left between them. The CDR3 is 13 residues long. Per germline, CDR1 MDHEN and CDR2 SYDVKM. The entire variable domain, with the rest obtained from reference TRBV28 and TRBJ1-1, is as follows: DVKVTQSSRYLVKRTGEKVFLECVQDMDHENMFWYRQDPGLGLRLIYFSYDVKMKEKGDIPEGYSVSREKKERFSLILESASTNQTSMYLCASREGTGTEAFFGQGTRLTVV.